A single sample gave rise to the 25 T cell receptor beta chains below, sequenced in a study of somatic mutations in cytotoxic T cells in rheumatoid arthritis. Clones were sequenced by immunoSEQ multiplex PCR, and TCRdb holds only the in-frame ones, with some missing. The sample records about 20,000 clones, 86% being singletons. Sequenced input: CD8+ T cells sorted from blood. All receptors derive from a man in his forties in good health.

CDR3 sequence reads: CASSQEEIQETQYF. The DNA for the CDR3 is TGTGCCAGCAGCCAAGAGGAGATCCAAGAGACCCAGTACTTC. The chain joins TRBV14 to TRBJ2-5, with D unclear. The CDR3 spans 14 residues. Germline-derived CDR1 and CDR2 are SGHDN and FVKESK. The V gene lost 0 bases and the J gene lost 1 base, with 6 bases spanning the gap. Supplemented by reference TRBV14 and TRBJ2-5, the full variable domain reads EAGVTQFPSHSVIEKGQTVTLRCDPISGHDNLYWYRRVMGKEIKFLLHFVKESKQDESGMPNNRFLAERTGGTYSTLKVQPAELEDSGVYFCASSQEEIQETQYFGPGTRLLVL.

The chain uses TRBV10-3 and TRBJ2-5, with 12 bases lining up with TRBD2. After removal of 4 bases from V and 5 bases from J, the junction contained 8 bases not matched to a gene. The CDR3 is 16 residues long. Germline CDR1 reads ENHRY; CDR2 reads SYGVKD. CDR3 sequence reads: CAISGSPSGREETQYF. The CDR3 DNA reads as TGTGCCATCAGTGGTAGTCCTAGCGGGAGGGAGGAGACCCAGTACTTC.

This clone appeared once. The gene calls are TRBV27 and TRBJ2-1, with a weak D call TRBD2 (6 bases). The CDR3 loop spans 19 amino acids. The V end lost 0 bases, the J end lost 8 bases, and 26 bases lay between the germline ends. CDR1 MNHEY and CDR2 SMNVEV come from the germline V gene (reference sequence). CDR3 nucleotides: TGTGCCAGCAGTTTATCTCCGTATCCCCCCGGGGGAGTAAGGCATGAGCAGTTCTTC. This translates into CASSLSPYPPGGVRHEQFF.

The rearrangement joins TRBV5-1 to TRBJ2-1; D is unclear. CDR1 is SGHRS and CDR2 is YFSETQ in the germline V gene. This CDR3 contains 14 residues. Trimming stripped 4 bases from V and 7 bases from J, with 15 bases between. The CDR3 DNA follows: TGCGCCAGCAGCCCCTATTGGACCGGTAATGAGCAGTTCTTC. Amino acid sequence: CASSPYWTGNEQFF. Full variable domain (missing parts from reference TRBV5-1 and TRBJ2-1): KAGVTQTPRYLIKTRGQQVTLSCSPISGHRSVSWYQQTPGQGLQFLFEYFSETQRNKGNFPGRFSGRQFSNSRSEMNVSTLELGDSALYLCASSPYWTGNEQFFGPGTRLTVL.

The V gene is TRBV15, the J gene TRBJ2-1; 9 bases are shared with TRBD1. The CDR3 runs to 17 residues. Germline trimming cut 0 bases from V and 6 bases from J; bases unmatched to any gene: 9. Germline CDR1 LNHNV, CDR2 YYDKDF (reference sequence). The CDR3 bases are TGTGCCACCAGCAGAGATTCACCGGGACAGGGTCTCAATGAGCAGTTCTTC. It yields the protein CATSRDSPGQGLNEQFF.

The DNA of the CDR3 is TGTGCCAGCAGTGACAGGGGGCTTGGAACTGAAGCTTTCTTT. Protein sequence: CASSDRGLGTEAFF. The chain has TRBV6-1 and TRBJ1-1; 8 bases match TRBD1. The CDR3 length is 14 residues. The ends lost 3 bases at V and 5 bases at J; junction bases unmatched: 5. CDR1 MNHNS and CDR2 SASEGT come from the germline V gene.

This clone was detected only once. CDR3 loop: CASSLETGLITYEQYF. The CDR3 nucleotides are TGTGCCAGCAGCTTAGAAACGGGACTTATTACCTACGAGCAGTACTTC. The gene calls are TRBV7-8 and TRBJ2-7; tentative D call: TRBD2 (6 bases). V shed 1 base and J shed 2 bases, with 15 bases lying between them. Germline CDR1 reads SGHVS; CDR2 reads FQNEAQ. This CDR3 contains 16 residues.

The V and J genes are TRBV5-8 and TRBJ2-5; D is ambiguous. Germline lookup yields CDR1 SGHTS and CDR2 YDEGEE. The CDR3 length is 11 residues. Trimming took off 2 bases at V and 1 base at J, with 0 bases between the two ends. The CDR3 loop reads CASSFQETQYF. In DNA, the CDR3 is TGTGCCAGCAGCTTCCAAGAGACCCAGTACTTC.

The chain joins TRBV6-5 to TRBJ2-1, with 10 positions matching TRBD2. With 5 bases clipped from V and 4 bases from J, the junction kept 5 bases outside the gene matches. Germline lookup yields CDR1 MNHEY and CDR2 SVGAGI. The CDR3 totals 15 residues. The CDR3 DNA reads TGTGCCAGCAGTAAACCTAGCGGGGGTTACAATGAGCAGTTCTTC. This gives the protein CASSKPSGGYNEQFF.

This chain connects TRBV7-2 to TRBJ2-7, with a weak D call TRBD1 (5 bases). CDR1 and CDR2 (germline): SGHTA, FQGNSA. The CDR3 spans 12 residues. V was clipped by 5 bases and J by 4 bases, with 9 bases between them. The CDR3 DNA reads TGTGCCAGCAGCATGACAGTTTACGAGCAGTACTTC. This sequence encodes CASSMTVYEQYF.

The CDR3 DNA reads as TGTGCCAGCAGCGCGGCGGACAGCCCGAACTATGGCTACACCTTC. Amino acids: CASSAADSPNYGYTF. The chain couples TRBV9 to TRBJ1-2; possibly TRBD1 for D (6 bases). CDR3 length: 15 residues. Germline assignment: CDR1 SGDLS and CDR2 YYNGEE. Between the trimmed V and J ends, which lost 3 bases and 2 bases, there was a span of 14 bases.

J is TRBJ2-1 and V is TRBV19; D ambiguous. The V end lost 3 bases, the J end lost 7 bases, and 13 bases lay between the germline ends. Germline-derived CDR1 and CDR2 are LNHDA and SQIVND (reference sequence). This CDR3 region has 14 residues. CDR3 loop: CASSIPPSFNEQFF. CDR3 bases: TGTGCCAGTAGTATCCCCCCTAGTTTTAATGAGCAGTTCTTC. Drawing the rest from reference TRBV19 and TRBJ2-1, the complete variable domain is DGGITQSPKYLFRKEGQNVTLSCEQNLNHDAMYWYRQDPGQGLRLIYYSQIVNDFQKGDIAEGYSVSREKKESFPLTVTSAQKNPTAFYLCASSIPPSFNEQFFGPGTRLTVL.

The DNA for the CDR3 is TGTGCCATCAGCGTGGCGGGGGGATCCTCCTACGAGCAGTACTTC. Its translation is CAISVAGGSSYEQYF. The chain carries TRBV10-3 and TRBJ2-7; TRBD2 aligns across 8 bases. The J segment lost 0 bases and the V segment lost 6 bases, leaving 7 bases of the junction unmatched. Germline assignment: CDR1 ENHRY and CDR2 SYGVKD. This CDR3 region has 15 residues.

In DNA form, the CDR3 reads TGTGCCAGTAGTATCACCCCTGCGGGAGGGCTTAATGAGCAGTTCTTC. Its protein is CASSITPAGGLNEQFF. The V and J genes are TRBV19 and TRBJ2-1; 9 nucleotides align to TRBD2. CDR3 length: 16 residues. Per germline, CDR1 LNHDA and CDR2 SQIVND (reference sequence). J was trimmed by 7 bases and V by 3 bases; bases with no gene match: 10.

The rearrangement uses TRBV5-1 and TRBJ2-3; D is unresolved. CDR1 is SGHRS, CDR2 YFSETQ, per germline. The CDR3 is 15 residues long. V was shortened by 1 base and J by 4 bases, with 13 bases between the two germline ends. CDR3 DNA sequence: TGCGCCAGCAGCTTGCGGGCTAGAGACGCAGATACGCAGTATTTT. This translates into CASSLRARDADTQYF. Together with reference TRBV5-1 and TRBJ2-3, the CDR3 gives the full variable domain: KAGVTQTPRYLIKTRGQQVTLSCSPISGHRSVSWYQQTPGQGLQFLFEYFSETQRNKGNFPGRFSGRQFSNSRSEMNVSTLELGDSALYLCASSLRARDADTQYFGPGTRLTVL.

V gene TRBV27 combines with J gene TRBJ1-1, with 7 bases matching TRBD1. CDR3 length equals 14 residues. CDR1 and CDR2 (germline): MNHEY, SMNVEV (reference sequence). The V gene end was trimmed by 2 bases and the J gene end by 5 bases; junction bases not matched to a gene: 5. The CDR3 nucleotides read TGTGCCAGCAGTTTAAAGGGGGCCAGGACTGAAGCTTTCTTT. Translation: CASSLKGARTEAFF.

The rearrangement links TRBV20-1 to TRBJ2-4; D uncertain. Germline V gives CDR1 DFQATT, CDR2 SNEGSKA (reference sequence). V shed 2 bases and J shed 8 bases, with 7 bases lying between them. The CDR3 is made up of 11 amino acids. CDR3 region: CSARWTDIQYF. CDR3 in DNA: TGCAGTGCTAGATGGACGGACATTCAGTACTTC.

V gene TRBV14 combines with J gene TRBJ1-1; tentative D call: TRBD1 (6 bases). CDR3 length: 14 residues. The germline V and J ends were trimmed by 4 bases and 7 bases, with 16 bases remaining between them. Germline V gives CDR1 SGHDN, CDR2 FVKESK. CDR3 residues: CASSPTGDMREAFF. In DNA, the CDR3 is TGTGCCAGCAGCCCTACTGGGGACATGCGTGAAGCTTTCTTT.

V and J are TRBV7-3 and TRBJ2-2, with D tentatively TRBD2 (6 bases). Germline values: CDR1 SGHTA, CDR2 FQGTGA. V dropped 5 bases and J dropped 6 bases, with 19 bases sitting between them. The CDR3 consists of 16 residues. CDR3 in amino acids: CASSPGVAALPGELFF. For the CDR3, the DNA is TGTGCCAGCAGCCCCGGGGTAGCGGCATTGCCCGGGGAGCTGTTTTTT.

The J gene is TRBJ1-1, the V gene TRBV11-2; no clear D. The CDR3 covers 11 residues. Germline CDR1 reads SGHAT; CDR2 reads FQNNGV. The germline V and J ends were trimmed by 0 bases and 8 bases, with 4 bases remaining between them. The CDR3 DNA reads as TGTGCCAGCAGCTTAGAACAGGAAGCTTTCTTT. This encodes CASSLEQEAFF.

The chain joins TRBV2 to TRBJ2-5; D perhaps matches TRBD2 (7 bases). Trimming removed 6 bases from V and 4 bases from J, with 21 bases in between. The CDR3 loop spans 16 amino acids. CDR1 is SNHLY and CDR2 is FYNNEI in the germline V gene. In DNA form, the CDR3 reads TGTGCCAGCAGGACGGGAGGCCAGGGGTCCGGAGAGACCCAGTACTTC. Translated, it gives CASRTGGQGSGETQYF.

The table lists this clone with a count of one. The CDR3 reads CASSYYEQYF. The DNA of the CDR3 is TGTGCCAGCAGCTACTACGAGCAGTACTTC. The J gene is TRBJ2-7, the V gene TRBV11-2, with unresolved D. This CDR3 is 10 amino acids long. CDR1 and CDR2 from the germline V gene are SGHAT and FQNNGV. Trimming took 4 bases from V and 3 from J, leaving 1 base between them. The full variable domain, its missing parts supplied by reference TRBV11-2 and TRBJ2-7, is EAGVAQSPRYKIIEKRQSVAFWCNPISGHATLYWYQQILGQGPKLLIQFQNNGVVDDSQLPKDRFSAERLKGVDSTLKIQPAKLEDSAVYLCASSYYEQYFGPGTRLTVT.

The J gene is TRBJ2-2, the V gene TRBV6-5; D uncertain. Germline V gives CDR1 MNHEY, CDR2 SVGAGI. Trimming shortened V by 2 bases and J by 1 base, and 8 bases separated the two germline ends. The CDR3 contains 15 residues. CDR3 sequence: CASSYLIKNTGELFF. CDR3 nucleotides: TGTGCCAGCAGTTACCTTATTAAGAACACCGGGGAGCTGTTTTTT.

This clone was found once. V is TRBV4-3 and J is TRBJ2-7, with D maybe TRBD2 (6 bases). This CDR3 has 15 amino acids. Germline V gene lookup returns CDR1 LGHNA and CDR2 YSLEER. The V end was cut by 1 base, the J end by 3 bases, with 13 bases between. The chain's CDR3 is CASSQGGEWGYEQYF. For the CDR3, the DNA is TGCGCCAGCAGCCAAGGGGGGGAGTGGGGCTACGAGCAGTACTTC.

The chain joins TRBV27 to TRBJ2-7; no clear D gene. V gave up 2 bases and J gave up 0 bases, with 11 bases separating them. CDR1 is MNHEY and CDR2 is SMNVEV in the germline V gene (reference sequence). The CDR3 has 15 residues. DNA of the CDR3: TGTGCCAGCAGTTTACACTGGCGAACCTCCTACGAGCAGTACTTC. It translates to CASSLHWRTSYEQYF.